This paragraph reports one T cell receptor (beta chain). The sample is drawn from a study of blood T cell repertoires in COVID-19. As for the study in general: Samples came from the United States, Italy and Spain, spanning acute and convalescent COVID-19.

Data came from immunoSEQ multiplex PCR; TCRdb stores just in-frame clones and leaves some out. Counted here are over 250,000 clones, over 80% occurring once; the ten biggest clones make up roughly 10%. V was pared by 1 base and J by 4 bases, with 4 bases of the junction left unmatched. Germline assignment: CDR1 SGHRS and CDR2 YFSETQ. The CDR3 extends over 14 amino acids. This sequence originates from a woman in her 70s with COVID-19, enrolled during active disease. Material: peripheral blood. The rearrangement uses TRBV5-1 and TRBJ2-5; 7 bases align to TRBD2. The CDR3 sequence: CASSLYSGIETQYF. As DNA, the CDR3 is TGCGCCAGCAGCTTGTACAGCGGGATAGAGACCCAGTACTTC.